This TCR beta chain was found in a study of glioma-infiltrating T cells after dendritic cell vaccination. Broader study findings: The cohort had few patients with full blood and tumor sets.

Time point defined: after dendritic cell vaccination, including at tumor progression/relapse. No glioblastoma patient carried an isocitrate dehydrogenase mutation. Comment on this clone: The antigen is unknown.

The CDR3 is 12 residues long. Germline V lookup: CDR1 SEHNR, CDR2 FQNEAQ (reference sequence). After removal of 2 bases from V and 9 bases from J, the junction contained 0 bases not matched to a gene. Produced via immunoSEQ multiplex PCR; TCRdb's table is partial and in-frame only. Of 55,000 to 75,000 clones in the sample, around 85% are singletons; the top ten hold approximately 15%. This clonotype originated in a human donor with glioblastoma. The rearrangement uses TRBV7-9 and TRBJ2-1, with 8 bases identical to TRBD2. Sequencing used blood, obtained after dendritic cell vaccination. The CDR3 sequence is CASSLSGSEQFF. CDR3 sequence (DNA): TGTGCCAGCAGCTTAAGCGGGAGTGAGCAGTTCTTC.